This T cell receptor beta chain came from a study of immune cell composition in non-small cell lung cancer. Looking at the study overall: Lung adenocarcinoma or squamous carcinoma made up most tumours.

Method: immunoSEQ multiplex PCR; TCRdb's copy keeps in-frame clones and lacks some. The sample lists about 2,500 clones, around three quarters occurring once. The trim removed 6 bases at V and 0 bases at J, leaving 8 bases unmatched. From germline, CDR1 is MNHNY and CDR2 SVGAGI (reference sequence). This CDR3 is built from 16 residues. In regard to this clone: Its antigen is currently unknown.

Findings and caveats of the study: Tumour-reactive clones were not shown to match dominant in vivo tumour clones. Smoking pack-years did not significantly correlate with tumour TCR-beta clonality. Clones >0.5% enriched in tumour were rarer in adenocarcinoma (around 35%) than squamous (around 75%).

Specimen: lung tumor tissue. The V and J genes are TRBV6-6 and TRBJ2-1, with 7 bases matching TRBD2. This receptor was identified in a human donor with non-small cell lung cancer. This chain's CDR3 is CASSSLAVSSYNEQFF. The CDR3 DNA reads as TGTGCCAGCAGCTCTCTAGCGGTGAGCTCCTACAATGAGCAGTTCTTC.